Here is one T cell receptor (beta chain) with its context. The target of this receptor is not known. The sample holds no much larger clone one base away, and base qualities are not on file. CDR1 and CDR2, per the germline V gene, are ENHRY and SYGVKD. At the junction V is shortened by 2 bases and J by 3 bases, with 4 bases in between. Reading from cysteine to phenylalanine, the CDR3 counts 12 amino acids. Just CDR3 DNA is preserved here, 36 bases in frame from base 1. Using the deep immunoSEQ assay, multiplex PCR amplified TCR CDR3 regions from genomic DNA. Extracted genomic DNA from each cell subset was spread evenly across all wells of several immunoSEQ 96-well plates, with each plate serving as a replicate. For sorted subsets, roughly 200 ng of genomic DNA, equivalent to around 31,000 T cell genomes, went into each replicate PCR. Purified libraries were measured with a Qubit 3.0 fluorometer, size-checked on a Bioanalyzer 2100, and measured again with the KAPA Library Quantification kit. A separate single-read 150-cycle Illumina NextSeq 550 flow cell was used to sequence each immunoSEQ 96-well plate. Processing in the source paper ran as follows. Because the immunoSEQ output held only junctional sequences and lacked quality scores, the filtering could not match the filtering applied to full-length reads. To assign V/J genes and CDR3, sequences were annotated using PyIR, a Python wrapper for IgBLAST v1.9, with IMGT germline references. Any read was removed if the V/J assignment was weak (E-value above 1e-6), the CDR3 was missing, or the read contained stop codons, out-of-frame junctions, or ambiguous translated residues. V3J clonotypes were defined as sequences sharing an identical inferred V gene, J gene, and CDR3 amino acid sequence. The percentage overlap between two repertoires was calculated by dividing the number of shared unique clonotypes by the size of the smaller repertoire. Repertoire richness was assessed with RTK rarefaction, the Chao1 estimator, and Recon v2.1 estimates of unobserved clonotypes. Generation probabilities were computed with OLGA for all TCRbeta clonotypes obtained by the gDNA method from a few donors. Sourced from immuneACCESS, this table was stored by TCRdb with only in-frame sequences that have V and J called. A share of the clones is absent; for the studies checked, an unresolved V gene accounts for under half, and the remainder has no known explanation. V and J calls and clone size come straight from that table; D and trimming were deduced from the DNA. This sample lists under 2,500,000 clones; approximately 96% were detected once. Roughly 0.13% of the sample belongs to the ten largest clones.

The record originates from a study of shared clonotypes between healthy human individuals (dated by TCRdb to 2019 to 2021). Regarding the complete study: A couple of women and a few men aged 18 to 49 years were included in the cohort. Per donor, three plates each were used for CD4 naive and CD4 memory, two for CD8 naive, and one for CD8 memory. To increase sequencing depth and limit assay-specific biases, different laboratories used diverse techniques to prepare libraries and sequence TCR repertoires. To estimate repertoire size and how much clonotype sharing occurs between individuals, the study deeply sequenced the blood TCR repertoires of several healthy adults. Leukapheresis yielded between about 0.9 and 9.5 billion PBMCs per donor. Results and caveats for the whole study, not just this receptor: Incomplete sequencing was indicated by rarefaction of sorted-subset datasets, despite the large sequencing depth. Sampling was restricted to blood, and TCR repertoires in tissues likely differ from the TCR repertoires found in blood. When a few donors were compared, the shared fraction of clonotypes was 5% to 6.5% for naive CD4, around 4% for naive CD8, more than 2% for memory CD4, and less than 0.45% for memory CD8. Pairwise subsampling led to the expectation that sequencing depth would affect the degree of clonotype sharing among donors. Higher generation probabilities were observed for clonotypes shared by all four sorted-subset donors than for non-shared clonotypes. Naive subsets generally had larger estimated clonotype richness than memory subsets. Because the study included only a small number of donors, the genetic and exposure-history diversity represented was limited.

Healthy HIV-negative adults with no recently reported acute infections or vaccinations were included as donors. Only Caucasian adults living in Nashville, Tennessee, USA were represented among the donors. CD4+ T cells were enriched through magnetic negative selection, after which naive cells were positively selected on CD45RA and the remaining negative fraction served as the memory subset. Blood was obtained by leukapheresis, after which PBMCs were separated by Ficoll-Histopaque density gradient centrifugation and cryopreserved in liquid nitrogen vapor phase. Analytical flow cytometry was used to check the purity and quantity of every magnetically sorted T cell population. Genomic DNA was isolated from every sorted fraction and measured by UV absorbance on a Nanodrop 2000c.

The TCR comes from a man aged 18 to 30 in good health. Rearrangement joined TRBV10-3 to TRBJ1-1; no D gene is confidently identified. Sequenced: naive CD4+ T cells sorted from blood. The sample's cell subset or site label is to be understood as: CD45RA+ positively selected. Read as DNA, the sequence is TGTGCCATCAGTGAGATGGACACTGAAGCTTTCTTT. This codes for CAISEMDTEAFF.